Sequencing of this TCR beta chain was carried out in a study of cytomegalovirus exposure and HLA in healthy donors. Researchers ran the PCR with 60 Vbeta and 13 Jbeta primers. Sequencing used immunoSEQ multiplex PCR; TCRdb keeps in-frame clones, though not all of them. The repertoire holds 170,000 or so clones, under 90% seen once, with around 7.2% in the top ten. The CDR3 runs 15 residues. Germline V CDR1 and CDR2: MNHEY, SMNVEV (reference sequence). V lost 3 bases, J lost 1 base, and 11 bases lay in between. The clonotype comes from a man aged 25 to 45 in good health and CMV-seropositive. What was sequenced was PBMCs. This chain uses TRBV27 with TRBJ2-3; D unclear. The CDR3 nucleotides are TGTGCCAGCAGTTTCAGGCCCTTACGCACAGATACGCAGTATTTT. It specifies CASSFRPLRTDTQYF.